This T cell receptor beta chain derives from a study of cytomegalovirus exposure and HLA in healthy donors. Overall study results and limits: Subsequent analysis found a tendency for first-cohort TCR clusters to co-occur within the roughly 130 validation repertoires. It was 150 to 200 TCR beta chains that were listed as cytomegalovirus-associated. Cytomegalovirus status, reportedly, was diagnosed with high specificity and sensitivity by the classifier.

To note about this clone: The antigen remains undetermined.

The donors were part of the validation cohort of over a hundred subjects. That cohort was separate from the first cohort, which comprised 700 or so subjects. The CDR3 contains 15 residues. CDR1 and CDR2 from the germline V gene are MNHEY and SMNVEV (reference sequence). V was clipped by 6 bases and J by 4 bases, with 18 bases between them. Produced via immunoSEQ multiplex PCR; TCRdb's table is partial and in-frame only. This sample yields 170,000 or so clones, of which approximately 84% are seen a single time; 2.5% to 3% belongs to the top ten. The sequencing input was PBMCs. This clonotype originated in a woman aged 18-35 years in good health and CMV-seropositive. The gene calls are TRBV27 and TRBJ1-2; D may be TRBD1 (5 bases). The CDR3 DNA is TGTGCCAGCAGACCCTTGGCAGGGATCGCCTATGGCTACACCTTC. Translation: CASRPLAGIAYGYTF.